These T cell receptor beta chains were read from a single sample in a study of immune heterogeneity within non-small cell lung tumors. In TCRdb, the multiplex PCR reads were re-called with MiXCR into one record per CDR3 protein. The sample yields more than 9,500 distinct CDR3 sequences, roughly a fifth seen once. The sequenced material came from lung tumor tissue. Receptors originate from a man between 60 and 75 years old with non-small cell lung cancer. Both conserved end residues are part of each CDR3. D genes are given only for firm matches. Some rows have no size entry. The others give once, few or many, or a class for an expanded clone.

D | J | size | V | CDR3 | DNA
. | TRBJ2-2 | medium-sized | TRBV6-1 | CASSEAGGRTGELFF | TGTGCCAGCAGTGAAGCGGGGGGACGAACCGGGGAGCTGTTTTTT
TRBD1 | TRBJ2-7 | few | TRBV5-4 | CASSYNRGPSTHF | TGTGCCAGCAGCTACAACAGGGGACCTTCAACCCATTTC
. | TRBJ2-1 | medium-sized | TRBV20-1 | CSARGEYNEQFF | TGCAGTGCTAGAGGCGAATACAATGAGCAGTTCTTC
TRBD2 | TRBJ2-7 | . | TRBV5-1 | CASTSGGSIDEQYF | TGCGCCAGCACCAGCGGCGGGAGTATCGACGAGCAGTACTTC
TRBD1 | TRBJ2-2 | few | TRBV15 | CATSREQGVGTGELFF | TGTGCCACCAGCAGAGAACAGGGGGTGGGCACCGGGGAGCTGTTTTTT
TRBD1 | TRBJ2-7 | . | TRBV5-1 | CASSIGTAQTHEQYF | TGCGCCAGCAGCATCGGGACAGCCCAAACCCACGAGCAGTACTTC
. | TRBJ1-2 | few | TRBV14 | CASSRLGWQEYGYTF | TGTGCCAGCAGCCGATTGGGGTGGCAGGAGTATGGCTACACCTTC
. | TRBJ2-7 | medium-sized | TRBV6-1 | CASTYSYEQYF | TGTGCCAGCACCTACTCCTACGAGCAGTACTTC
. | TRBJ2-2 | medium-sized | TRBV7-8 | CASSLGLSVWELFF | TGTGCCAGCAGCTTGGGACTCTCGGTCTGGGAGCTGTTTTTT
TRBD2 | TRBJ2-2 | large | TRBV28 | CASRPGRGNTGELFF | TGTGCCAGCAGACCAGGGAGGGGGAACACCGGGGAGCTGTTTTTT
. | TRBJ1-1 | few | TRBV7-8 | CASSLKGQTEAFF | TGTGCCAGCAGCTTAAAAGGACAAACTGAAGCTTTCTTT
TRBD2 | TRBJ2-1 | medium-sized | TRBV28 | CASRISGGTQFF | TGTGCCAGCAGGATTAGCGGGGGAACCCAGTTCTTC
TRBD2 | TRBJ2-1 | few | TRBV24-1 | CATSDGPGGEQFF | TGTGCCACCAGTGATGGACCGGGAGGCGAGCAGTTCTTC
. | TRBJ1-1 | few | TRBV6-1 | CASNGYRHTEAFF | TGTGCCAGCAATGGTTATCGGCACACTGAAGCTTTCTTT
. | TRBJ2-1 | . | TRBV12-3/TRBV12-4 | CASSLDSPRRYGQFF | TGTGCCAGCAGTTTAGACTCGCCGAGGAGGTACGGGCAGTTCTTC
. | TRBJ2-5 | . | TRBV20-1 | CAGQHQETQYF | TGCGCGGGACAACACCAAGAGACCCAGTACTTC
. | TRBJ1-1 | medium-sized | TRBV19 | CASRRGPDTEAFF | TGTGCCAGTAGACGGGGTCCTGACACTGAAGCTTTCTTT
TRBD1 | TRBJ2-1 | few | TRBV28 | CASSRPGQGTHEQFF | TGTGCCAGCAGCCGCCCGGGACAGGGGACCCATGAGCAGTTCTTC
TRBD1 | TRBJ2-3 | . | TRBV7-9 | CASSIGQGDEHFF | TGTGCCAGCAGCATCGGACAGGGCGATGAGCATTTCTTC
TRBD2 | TRBJ2-2 | few | TRBV6-1 | CASSSLGTSGRSDTGELFF | TGTGCCAGCAGTTCCCTAGGGACTAGCGGGAGGAGCGACACCGGGGAGCTGTTTTTT
TRBD2 | TRBJ2-1 | . | TRBV7-3 | CASSRGLAGDEQFF | TGTGCCAGCAGTCGGGGACTAGCGGGAGATGAGCAGTTCTTC
TRBD1 | TRBJ1-1 | . | TRBV19 | CANNPGGRTEAFF | TGTGCCAATAACCCAGGGGGACGCACTGAAGCTTTCTTT
. | TRBJ2-1 | few | TRBV6-1 | CASSKTGDRQFF | TGTGCCAGCAGTAAGACGGGGGATAGGCAGTTCTTC
. | TRBJ1-1 | few | TRBV5-6 | CASNPWRILNTEAFF | TGTGCCAGCAATCCTTGGCGGATTCTCAACACTGAAGCTTTCTTT